Each of the 6 T cell receptor beta chains below was sequenced from the same sample in a study of OX40 agonist ivuxolimab in advanced cancers. Measured with immunoSEQ multiplex PCR; TCRdb has only the in-frame clones, and not every one. The top ten clones hold approximately 5% of a sample with over 55,000 clones, about three quarters of them seen once. The source was CD4+ or CD8+ T cells sorted from blood, collected in a trial of the OX40 agonist ivuxolimab. The receptors derive from an adult with an advanced solid tumor such as melanoma, head and neck, liver or kidney cancer.

The V gene is TRBV4-3, the J gene TRBJ2-2; the D is unclear. With 6 bases removed from V and 4 bases from J, the gap between germline ends came to 9 bases. Per germline, CDR1 LGHNA and CDR2 YSLEER. There are 13 residues in the CDR3. This CDR3 reads CASSPISTGELFF. CDR3 in DNA: TGCGCCAGCAGTCCGATTTCCACCGGGGAGCTGTTTTTT.

The chain is built from TRBV4-2 and TRBJ2-2, with 8 nucleotides matching TRBD2. V shed 6 bases, J shed 6 bases, and the junction held 12 bases outside the gene matches. CDR3 length: 16 amino acids. Germline V CDR1 and CDR2: LGHNA, YNFKEQ. CDR3 DNA sequence: TGTGCCAGCAGTCCCGGGAGGACTAGCCAATCCGGGGAGCTGTTTTTT. Translation: CASSPGRTSQSGELFF.

V and J are TRBV7-6 and TRBJ2-3, with D possibly matching TRBD1 (5 bases). The length of the CDR3 is 14 residues. The V gene's germline CDR1 is SGHVS and CDR2 FNYEAQ. The V end was cut by 0 bases, the J end by 3 bases, with 7 bases between. CDR3 nucleotide sequence: TGTGCCAGCAGCTTAGCTAGGGGAACAGATACGCAGTATTTT. Its protein product is CASSLARGTDTQYF.

This chain connects TRBV6-1 to TRBJ1-1; D gene ambiguous. V dropped 2 bases and J dropped 0 bases, with 7 bases sitting between them. Per the germline V gene, CDR1 is MNHNS and CDR2 is SASEGT. This CDR3 has 14 residues. CDR3 in amino acids: CASSETVMNTEAFF. The CDR3 region has the DNA TGTGCCAGCAGTGAAACAGTCATGAACACTGAAGCTTTCTTT.

This chain links TRBV19 with TRBJ1-5, with D perhaps TRBD1 (6 bases). This CDR3 has 17 residues. Germline CDR1 and CDR2: LNHDA and SQIVND (reference sequence). V lost 4 bases and J 0 bases, leaving 16 bases between the germline ends. For the CDR3, the DNA is TGTGCCAGTAGTAGGGAAGACAGGATTTATAGCAATCAGCCCCAGCATTTT. Its protein product is CASSREDRIYSNQPQHF.

This chain links TRBV18 with TRBJ1-2; D not resolved. V lost 4 bases to trimming and J lost 1 base, with 13 bases between them. Germline V gene sequence: CDR1 KGHSH, CDR2 LQKENI. CDR3 length: 15 residues. The CDR3 region is CASSLQVGLNYGYTF. The CDR3 DNA reads as TGTGCCAGCTCACTTCAGGTCGGGCTTAACTATGGCTACACCTTC.